The rows below give T cell receptor beta chains drawn from one sample of a study of blood T cell repertoires in COVID-19. Assay used: immunoSEQ multiplex PCR; TCRdb lists only in-frame clones, some missing. The sample lists about 360,000 clones; approximately 86% were seen once. Sequenced sample: peripheral blood. All receptors derive from a woman aged 60 to 75 with COVID-19, enrolled during active disease. The CDR3 runs from the conserved cysteine through the conserved F or W. Each record gives: V gene, D gene, CDR3 length, J gene, clone size, CDR3 protein, CDR3 DNA. The D gene is left open where the match is weak. Expanded clones get a size class; other rows say once, few or many, or leave the size out.

TRBV27	.	12	TRBJ2-2	.	CASSSRFGELFF	TGTGCCAGCAGTTCTCGGTTCGGGGAGCTGTTTTTT
TRBV5-1	.	14	TRBJ1-3	.	CASSRTDSGNTIYF	TGCGCCAGCAGCCGTACAGACTCTGGAAACACCATATATTTT
TRBV13	TRBD2	18	TRBJ2-1	.	CASSSGLAGGPLGNEQFF	TGTGCCAGCAGCTCGGGACTAGCGGGGGGGCCATTAGGCAATGAGCAGTTCTTC
TRBV13	.	14	TRBJ1-1	.	CASSLAGVNTEAFF	TGTGCCAGCAGCTTAGCAGGGGTGAACACTGAAGCTTTCTTT
TRBV4-1	TRBD1	19	TRBJ2-3	.	CASTHSGTGTPSATDTQYF	TGCGCCAGCACCCATTCTGGGACAGGGACACCTTCCGCCACAGATACGCAGTATTTT
TRBV9	.	14	TRBJ1-5	.	CASSVGAGNQPQHF	TGTGCCAGCAGCGTAGGGGCAGGTAATCAGCCCCAGCATTTT
TRBV5-1	TRBD2	19	TRBJ2-2	once	CASSLEGLAGRFIAGELFF	TGCGCCAGCAGCTTGGAAGGACTAGCGGGCCGGTTTATCGCCGGGGAGCTGTTTTTT
TRBV19	TRBD1	14	TRBJ1-2	.	CASSTGTGGVFYTF	TGTGCCAGTAGTACAGGGACAGGGGGCGTCTTTTACACCTTC
TRBV5-1	.	13	TRBJ2-1	.	CASTEATYNEQFF	TGCGCCAGCACTGAGGCGACGTACAATGAGCAGTTCTTC
TRBV28	.	15	TRBJ1-3	.	CASSSPTDSGNTIYF	TGTGCCAGCAGTTCCCCGACAGACTCTGGAAACACCATATATTTT
TRBV18	.	15	TRBJ2-1	few	CASSWTGGTYNEQFF	TGTGCCAGCTCATGGACGGGGGGCACCTACAATGAGCAGTTCTTC
TRBV7-6	TRBD2	15	TRBJ2-1	.	CASSPSRLAYNEQFF	TGTGCCAGCAGCCCCTCCAGACTAGCTTACAATGAGCAGTTCTTC
TRBV6-5	TRBD1	15	TRBJ1-3	.	CASSPTGSSGNTIYF	TGTGCCAGCAGCCCGACAGGGAGCTCTGGAAACACCATATATTTT
TRBV2	TRBD2	15	TRBJ2-5	.	CASINTGTSKETQYF	TGTGCCAGCATTAACACCGGGACTAGTAAGGAGACCCAGTACTTC
TRBV2	TRBD2	16	TRBJ2-2	.	CASSDQSSGVTGELFF	TGTGCCAGCAGTGATCAGAGTAGCGGGGTCACCGGGGAGCTGTTTTTT
TRBV29-1	TRBD1	12	TRBJ1-5	.	CSVEDQGAPPHF	TGCAGCGTTGAAGATCAGGGGGCCCCACCGCATTTT
TRBV7-6	TRBD1	15	TRBJ2-2	.	CASSPGTGGTGELFF	TGTGCCAGCAGCCCGGGGACAGGGGGCACCGGGGAGCTGTTTTTT
TRBV7-6	TRBD1	15	TRBJ1-2	.	CASSLAGTGSYGYTF	TGTGCCAGCAGCTTAGCCGGGACAGGGTCCTATGGCTACACCTTC
TRBV6-2/TRBV6-3	TRBD2	16	TRBJ2-3	.	CASSYPSGGSTDTQYF	TGTGCCAGCAGTTACCCTAGCGGGGGAAGCACAGATACGCAGTATTTT
TRBV30	.	14	TRBJ1-3	.	CAWRAGSSGNTIYF	TGTGCCTGGAGGGCAGGGTCCTCTGGAAACACCATATATTTT
TRBV2	.	14	TRBJ1-4	.	CASKRRAANEKLFF	TGTGCCAGCAAGAGACGTGCGGCTAATGAAAAACTGTTTTTT
TRBV11-2	.	13	TRBJ1-1	.	CASSRQGNTEAFF	TGTGCCAGCAGTCGCCAGGGGAACACTGAAGCTTTCTTT
TRBV30	TRBD1	13	TRBJ1-1	.	CAWIQGARAEAFF	TGTGCCTGGATACAGGGGGCGCGGGCTGAAGCTTTCTTT
TRBV6-4	.	17	TRBJ1-6	once	CASSDSELAGGHSPLHF	TGTGCCAGCAGTGACTCGGAGTTGGCAGGCGGACACTCACCCCTCCACTTT
TRBV29-1	.	13	TRBJ1-3	.	CSGTGYSGNTIYF	TGCAGCGGCACAGGGTACTCTGGAAACACCATATATTTT
TRBV6-4	TRBD1	15	TRBJ2-7	.	CASSEDWGQAYEQYF	TGTGCCAGCAGTGAGGACTGGGGACAGGCCTACGAGCAGTACTTC
TRBV19	TRBD1	14	TRBJ2-3	.	CASTMDRGTDTQYF	TGTGCCAGTACCATGGACAGGGGAACAGATACGCAGTATTTT
TRBV25-1	TRBD1	15	TRBJ2-7	once	CASSEGGQGASEQYF	TGTGCCAGCAGTGAGGGGGGACAGGGGGCGAGTGAGCAGTACTTC
TRBV5-4	.	15	TRBJ1-4	.	CASSPPRVENEKLFF	TGTGCCAGCAGCCCCCCACGTGTGGAGAATGAAAAACTGTTTTTT
TRBV6-5	TRBD2	15	TRBJ2-5	.	CASRYLAGTQETQYF	TGTGCCAGCCGGTATCTAGCGGGGACCCAAGAGACCCAGTACTTC
TRBV2	.	15	TRBJ1-5	.	CASSEARGGVQPQHF	TGTGCCAGCAGTGAAGCGCGGGGAGGGGTTCAGCCCCAGCATTTT
TRBV5-5	.	13	TRBJ2-7	.	CASSSGTYYEQYF	TGTGCCAGCAGCTCCGGGACTTACTACGAGCAGTACTTC
TRBV19	.	17	TRBJ2-1	.	CASSKPPRGTVYNEQFF	TGTGCCAGTAGTAAACCCCCTCGGGGAACCGTCTACAATGAGCAGTTCTTC
TRBV5-1	.	14	TRBJ2-1	.	CASTSGGAGNEQFF	TGCGCCAGCACCAGCGGAGGGGCAGGCAATGAGCAGTTCTTC
TRBV5-4	TRBD2	15	TRBJ2-4	few	CASSSAGGPINIQYF	TGTGCCAGCAGCTCAGCGGGGGGGCCAATAAACATTCAGTACTTC
TRBV7-3	.	22	TRBJ2-6	.	CASSPKGSRAGAVSSGANVLTF	TGTGCCAGCAGCCCAAAGGGTAGTCGGGCGGGGGCCGTGAGCTCTGGGGCCAACGTCCTGACTTTC
TRBV12-5	.	15	TRBJ1-1	.	CASGVASGFRAEAFF	TGTGCTAGTGGTGTAGCCTCAGGGTTTAGGGCTGAAGCTTTCTTT
TRBV7-2	TRBD2	15	TRBJ2-5	once	CASSLRTSWVETQYF	TGTGCCAGCAGCTTACGGACTAGCTGGGTAGAGACCCAGTACTTC
TRBV5-5	TRBD1	14	TRBJ2-5	.	CASSLSGTGGSQYF	TGTGCCAGCAGCTTATCTGGGACAGGGGGCAGCCAGTACTTC
TRBV3-1/TRBV3-2	.	17	TRBJ2-2	.	CASSQPPWGPNTGELFF	TGTGCCAGCAGCCAACCCCCGTGGGGGCCCAACACCGGGGAGCTGTTTTTT
TRBV30	.	14	TRBJ1-2	.	CAWSPGRVYYGYTF	TGTGCCTGGAGTCCGGGCAGGGTTTACTATGGCTACACCTTC
TRBV29-1	.	15	TRBJ1-1	many	CSVEDSGAGNTEAFF	TGCAGCGTTGAGGATTCAGGGGCCGGGAACACTGAAGCTTTCTTT
TRBV9	.	15	TRBJ2-7	.	CASSVGLGVDYEQYF	TGTGCCAGCAGCGTGGGTTTAGGAGTTGACTACGAGCAGTACTTC
TRBV11-3	.	14	TRBJ1-1	.	CASSLRDKNTEAFF	TGTGCCAGCAGCCTTCGGGACAAGAACACTGAAGCTTTCTTT
TRBV19	.	12	TRBJ2-7	.	CASSPDWYEQYF	TGTGCCAGTAGCCCTGACTGGTACGAGCAGTACTTC
TRBV4-1	TRBD2	15	TRBJ2-1	.	CASSRGGSSYNEQFF	TGCGCCAGCAGCCGCGGGGGGTCCTCCTACAATGAGCAGTTCTTC
TRBV11-2	TRBD1	16	TRBJ1-5	few	CASSLDLRQGAQPQHF	TGTGCCAGCAGCTTAGATCTCCGACAGGGCGCTCAGCCCCAGCATTTT
TRBV11-2	.	14	TRBJ1-1	.	CASSLDRGGTEAFF	TGTGCCAGCAGCTTAGATCGGGGGGGCACTGAAGCTTTCTTT
TRBV12-5	TRBD1	15	TRBJ1-5	.	CASGLGDSLYQPQHF	TGTGCTAGTGGTTTGGGGGACAGTCTATATCAGCCCCAGCATTTT
TRBV5-5	.	14	TRBJ2-1	.	CASSLGSRGNEQFF	TGTGCCAGCAGCTTGGGGTCGCGCGGTAATGAGCAGTTCTTC
TRBV10-3	.	15	TRBJ1-6	.	CAISPGSDQNSPLHF	TGTGCCATCAGCCCAGGGTCTGACCAAAATTCACCCCTCCACTTT
TRBV3-1/TRBV3-2	TRBD1	13	TRBJ1-1	.	CASSYSGGTEAFF	TGTGCCAGCAGCTACTCAGGGGGAACTGAAGCTTTCTTT
TRBV6-1	TRBD1	16	TRBJ1-4	.	CASSDAGGSIREKLFF	TGTGCCAGCAGTGATGCAGGGGGAAGTATTCGTGAAAAACTGTTTTTT
TRBV5-5	.	13	TRBJ1-2	.	CASSLAGYYGYTF	TGTGCCAGCAGCTTGGCAGGGTACTATGGCTACACCTTC